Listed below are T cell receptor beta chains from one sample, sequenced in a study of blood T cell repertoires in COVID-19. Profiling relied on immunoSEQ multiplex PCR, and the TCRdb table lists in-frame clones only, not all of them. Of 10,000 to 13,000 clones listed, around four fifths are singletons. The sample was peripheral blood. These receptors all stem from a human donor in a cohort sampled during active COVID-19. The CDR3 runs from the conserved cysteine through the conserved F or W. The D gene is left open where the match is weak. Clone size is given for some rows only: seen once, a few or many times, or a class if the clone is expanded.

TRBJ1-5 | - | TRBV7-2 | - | TGTGCCAGCGGCCAGGACACTTATCAGCCCCAGCATTTT | CASGQDTYQPQHF
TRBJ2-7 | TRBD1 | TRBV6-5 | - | TGTGCCAGCAGTTACTCGGGGGGGACAGGGGGCTACGAGCAGTACTTC | CASSYSGGTGGYEQYF
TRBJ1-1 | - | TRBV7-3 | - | TGTGCCAGCAGCTTACCACCAGGGGCCCGGTTCGGCGCTTTCTTT | CASSLPPGARFGAFF
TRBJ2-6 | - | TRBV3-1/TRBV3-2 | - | TGTGCCAGCAGCCATGTCCGGGGGGCGGTATTGCCTGGGGCCAACGTCCTGACTTTC | CASSHVRGAVLPGANVLTF
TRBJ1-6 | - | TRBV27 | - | TGTGCCAGCAGTTTAGGGCAACCCAATTCACCCCTCCACTTT | CASSLGQPNSPLHF
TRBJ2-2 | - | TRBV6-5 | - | TGTGCCAGCAGTTACGGAAGGGGGTTCGGGGAGCTGTTTTTT | CASSYGRGFGELFF
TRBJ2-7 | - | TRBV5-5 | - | TGTGCCAGCAGCTTGGAACTCCTGAGCTCCTACGAGCAGTACTTC | CASSLELLSSYEQYF
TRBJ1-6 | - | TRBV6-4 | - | TGTGCCAGCAGTGACTCGACAAATTCACCCCTCCACTTT | CASSDSTNSPLHF
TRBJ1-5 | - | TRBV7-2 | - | TGTGCCAGCAGCGTTAGAGGCAATCAGCCCCAGCATTTT | CASSVRGNQPQHF
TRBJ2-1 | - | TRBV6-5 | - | TGTGCCAGCAGTTACGATCGGGGGAATGAGCAGTTCTTC | CASSYDRGNEQFF
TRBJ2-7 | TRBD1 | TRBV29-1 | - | TGCAGCGTCGCCCCTCCGACAGGGCGCTACGAGCAGTACTTC | CSVAPPTGRYEQYF
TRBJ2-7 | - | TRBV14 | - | TGTGCCAGCAGCCCGAATGGGGGCACGGCCTACGAGCAGTACTTC | CASSPNGGTAYEQYF
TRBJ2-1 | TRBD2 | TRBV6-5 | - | TGTGCCAGCAGGATGAGCGGGAGGGACAATGAGCAGTTCTTC | CASRMSGRDNEQFF
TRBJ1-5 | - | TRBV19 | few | TGTGCCAGTAGCTTTAACAGGAATAGCAATCAGCCCCAGCATTTT | CASSFNRNSNQPQHF
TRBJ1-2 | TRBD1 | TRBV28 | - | TGTGCCAGCAGCCCCGACAGGGTACGGGGCTACACCTTC | CASSPDRVRGYTF
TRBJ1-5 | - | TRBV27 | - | TGTGCCAGCAGTTTCAGACTTACAGGGCAGGATGATCAGCCCCAGCATTTT | CASSFRLTGQDDQPQHF
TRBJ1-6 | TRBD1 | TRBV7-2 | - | TGTGCCAGCAGCTTAGTTGGACAGGGAGGTTCACCCCTCCACTTT | CASSLVGQGGSPLHF
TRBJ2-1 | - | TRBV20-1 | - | TGCAGTGCTAGAGATTACGGGGAGCAGTTCTTC | CSARDYGEQFF
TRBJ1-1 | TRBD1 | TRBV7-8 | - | TGTGCCAGCAGCCCCCGGACAGGGGATTCCCTCTCAGCTTTCTTT | CASSPRTGDSLSAFF
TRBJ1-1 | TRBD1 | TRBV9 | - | TGTGCCAGCAGCGCGACAGGGGGTGGTTACACTGAAGCTTTCTTT | CASSATGGGYTEAFF
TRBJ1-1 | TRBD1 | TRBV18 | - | TGTGCCAGCTCACGATTAACAGGGGAGAACACTGAAGCTTTCTTT | CASSRLTGENTEAFF
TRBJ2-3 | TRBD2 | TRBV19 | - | TGTGCCAGTAGTGTCGCTAGCGGGGTCACAGATACGCAGTATTTT | CASSVASGVTDTQYF
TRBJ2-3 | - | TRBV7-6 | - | TGTGCCAGCAGCTGGGAGGAGGTGCGCACAGATACGCAGTATTTT | CASSWEEVRTDTQYF
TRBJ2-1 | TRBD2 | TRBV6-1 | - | TGTGCCAGCAGTGATAGACTAGCGGGTTTTGGTAATGAGCAGTTCTTC | CASSDRLAGFGNEQFF
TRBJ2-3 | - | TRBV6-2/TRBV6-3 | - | TGTGCCAGCAGTTATATGAGGGTCCCTAGCACAGATACGCAGTATTTT | CASSYMRVPSTDTQYF
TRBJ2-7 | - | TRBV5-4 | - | TGTGCCAGCAGCTTTTCTTCTTATCCCTACGAGCAGTACTTC | CASSFSSYPYEQYF
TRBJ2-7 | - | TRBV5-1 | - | TGCGCCAGCAGCACGGGTTGGGGAGACTACGAGCAGTACTTC | CASSTGWGDYEQYF
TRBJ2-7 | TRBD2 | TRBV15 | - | TGTGCCACCAGCAGAGATCTAGCGGGATATAACGAGCAGTACTTC | CATSRDLAGYNEQYF
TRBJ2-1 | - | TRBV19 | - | TGTGCCAGTAGGGGTGCGCAGGGGACCTTCAATGAGCAGTTCTTC | CASRGAQGTFNEQFF
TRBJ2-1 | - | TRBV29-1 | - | TGCAGCGTTCACGGGACTGAATCCTACAATGAGCAGTTCTTC | CSVHGTESYNEQFF
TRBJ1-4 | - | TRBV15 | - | TGTGCCACCAGTCTGAGCACCGGTAACTATGAAAAACTGTTTTTT | CATSLSTGNYEKLFF
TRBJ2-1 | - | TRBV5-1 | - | TGCGCCAGCAACTCAGGGATGACCTACAATGAGCAGTTCTTC | CASNSGMTYNEQFF
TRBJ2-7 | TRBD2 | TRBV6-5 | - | TGTGCCAGCCAGACTAGCGGGAGTTCCTACGAGCAGTACTTC | CASQTSGSSYEQYF
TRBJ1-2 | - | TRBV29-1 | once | TGCAGCGTTGACCTTACAGATAACTATGGCTACACCTTC | CSVDLTDNYGYTF
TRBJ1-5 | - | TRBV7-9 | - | TGTGCCAGCAGCACCGGACGTGGTGGGGCCAATCAGCCCCAGCATTTT | CASSTGRGGANQPQHF
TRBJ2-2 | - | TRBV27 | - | TGTGCCAGCAGTTTATCGTTCCAGGGGCGAGTGGCCGGGGAGCTGTTTTTT | CASSLSFQGRVAGELFF
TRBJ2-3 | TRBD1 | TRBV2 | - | TGTGCCAGCAGTTTAGACAGGGGTCGGACAGATACGCAGTATTTT | CASSLDRGRTDTQYF
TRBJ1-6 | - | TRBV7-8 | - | TGTGCCAGCAGCGCGCAGCGCGGGGATAATTCACCCCTCCACTTT | CASSAQRGDNSPLHF
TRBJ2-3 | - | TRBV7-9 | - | TGTGCCAGCAGCACCCAGGTAGATACGCAGTATTTT | CASSTQVDTQYF
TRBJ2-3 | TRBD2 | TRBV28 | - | TGTGCCAGCAGTTTAGGGACTAGCGGCCCCCGGGGAGATACGCAGTATTTT | CASSLGTSGPRGDTQYF
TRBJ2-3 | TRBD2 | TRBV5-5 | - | TGTGCCAGCAGCTTACAAGCGGGGAGGCGCACAGATACGCAGTATTTT | CASSLQAGRRTDTQYF
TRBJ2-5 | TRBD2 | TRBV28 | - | TGTGCCAGCAGGGGCCTCCTAGCGGGAGAGAGGGGAGAGACCCAGTACTTC | CASRGLLAGERGETQYF
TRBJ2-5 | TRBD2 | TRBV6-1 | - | TGTGCCAGCAGTGAACTAGCGGGAGCGCAAGAGACCCAGTACTTC | CASSELAGAQETQYF
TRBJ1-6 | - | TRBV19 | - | TGTGCCAGTAGTAACCCGACAGGATCGTCTAGCTCCTATAATTCACCCCTCCACTTT | CASSNPTGSSSSYNSPLHF
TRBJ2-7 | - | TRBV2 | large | TGTGCCAGCAGTGACGGGTGGTCCTACGAGCAGTACTTC | CASSDGWSYEQYF
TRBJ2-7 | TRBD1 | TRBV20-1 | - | TGCAGTGCGTACAGGGGCTACGAGCAGTACTTC | CSAYRGYEQYF
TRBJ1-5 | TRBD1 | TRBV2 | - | TGTGCCAGCCAGACAGGGGGCCGCAATCAGCCCCAGCATTTT | CASQTGGRNQPQHF
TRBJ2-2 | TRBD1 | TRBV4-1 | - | TGCGCCAGCAGCCAAACCGGGACAGGGGGCGGGAACACCGGGGAGCTGTTTTTT | CASSQTGTGGGNTGELFF
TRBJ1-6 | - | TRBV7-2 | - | TGTGCCAGCAGCTTAGGAGTCCGCCTGGGGGGTTCACCCCTCCACTTT | CASSLGVRLGGSPLHF
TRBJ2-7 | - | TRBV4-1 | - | TGCGCCAGCAGCCAAGATGCTACAGGTCGGTCCTACGAGCAGTACTTC | CASSQDATGRSYEQYF
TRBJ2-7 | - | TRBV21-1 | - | TGTGCCAGCAGCAAAAGTGGGACAGACTACGAGCAGTACTTC | CASSKSGTDYEQYF
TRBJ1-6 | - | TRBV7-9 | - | TGTGCCAGCAGCCCTAGCCCCTATGGGGTGGACAATTCACCCCTCCACTTT | CASSPSPYGVDNSPLHF
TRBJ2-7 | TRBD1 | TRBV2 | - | TGTGCCAGCAGGCGGGACAGGGGAGGGCAGTACTTC | CASRRDRGGQYF
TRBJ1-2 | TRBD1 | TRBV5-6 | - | TGTGCCAGCAGCCTTGACAGGGGGCATGGCTACACCTTC | CASSLDRGHGYTF
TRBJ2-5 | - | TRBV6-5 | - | TGTGCCAGCAGTTACTCGCGGCGGGTGGGGACCCAGTACTTC | CASSYSRRVGTQYF
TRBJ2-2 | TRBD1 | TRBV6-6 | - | TGTGCCAGCAGTCGCTCATCCCAGGGGGTTGATGGCGGGGAGCTGTTTTTT | CASSRSSQGVDGGELFF